These 27 T cell receptor beta chains came from one sample sequenced in a study of cytomegalovirus exposure and HLA in healthy donors. The primer mix had 60 Vbeta and 13 Jbeta primers. Sequenced by immunoSEQ multiplex PCR; TCRdb stores in-frame clones only, minus some. The sample holds about 170,000 clones, 76% seen once. The specimen sequenced was PBMCs. Receptor source: a female donor in good health and CMV-seronegative.

CDR3 sequence: CASSLALESRAGGAPSQYF. The CDR3 region has the DNA TGTGCCAGCAGCTTAGCGCTGGAGTCTCGGGCGGGAGGGGCACCTTCGCAGTATTTT. The V and J genes are TRBV7-9 and TRBJ2-3, with 9 bases matching TRBD2. The length of the CDR3 is 19 residues. Germline V gives CDR1 SEHNR, CDR2 FQNEAQ (reference sequence). Trimming at V came to 0 bases and at J to 10 bases, leaving 20 bases not matched to a gene.

The chain employs TRBV19 and TRBJ1-2; TRBD1 matches 7 bases. The junction had 9 bases not matched to a gene; V was cut back by 5 bases and J by 3 bases. This CDR3 has 15 amino acids. Germline loops: CDR1 LNHDA, CDR2 SQIVND (reference sequence). In nucleotides, the CDR3 is TGTGCCAGTAGTGGGTCGTGGGACAGCGACTATGGCTACACCTTC. It is translated as CASSGSWDSDYGYTF.

The rearrangement joins TRBV4-2 to TRBJ2-3, with TRBD1 identical over 7 bases. There are 14 residues in the CDR3. Looked up from germline, CDR1 is LGHNA and CDR2 is YNFKEQ. Trimming cost V 3 bases and J 1 base; bases outside gene matches: 1. For the CDR3, the DNA is TGTGCCAGCAGCCAGGGGACAGGCACAGATACGCAGTATTTT. It yields the protein CASSQGTGTDTQYF.

The chain combines TRBV28 with TRBJ1-1; the match to TRBD1 covers 7 bases. Unmatched junction bases numbered 7, after V lost 6 bases and J lost 3 bases. The CDR3 has 14 amino acids. CDR1 is MDHEN, CDR2 SYDVKM, per germline. The CDR3, as DNA: TGTGCCAGCAGGACACAGGGGTCGCACACTGAAGCTTTCTTT. Its translation: CASRTQGSHTEAFF.

This clone was observed a handful of times. The chain combines TRBV11-3 with TRBJ2-3; D is perhaps TRBD1 (5 bases). From germline, CDR1 is SGHNT and CDR2 YENEEA. The CDR3 is 15 residues long. Trimming removed 2 bases from V and 3 bases from J, with 12 bases in between. CDR3 DNA sequence: TGTGCCAGCAGCTTAATGGGCAGGGTTACAGATACGCAGTATTTT. Translation gives CASSLMGRVTDTQYF. Together with reference TRBV11-3 and TRBJ2-3, the CDR3 gives the full variable domain: EAGVVQSPRYKIIEKKQPVAFWCNPISGHNTLYWYLQNLGQGPELLIRYENEEAVDDSQLPKDRFSAERLKGVDSTLKIQPAELGDSAVYLCASSLMGRVTDTQYFGPGTRLTVL.

The genes are TRBV18 and TRBJ1-1; D uncertain. With 2 bases removed from V and 8 bases from J, the gap between germline ends came to 12 bases. The germline gives CDR1 KGHSH, CDR2 LQKENI. This CDR3 has 13 residues. CDR3 in DNA: TGTGCCAGCTCACCAGGGCAGACCCACGAAGCTTTCTTT. Amino acids: CASSPGQTHEAFF.

This clone was seen once. V and J are TRBV27 and TRBJ2-3; 9 bases agree with TRBD2. CDR1 MNHEY and CDR2 SMNVEV come from the germline V gene (reference sequence). The CDR3 is made up of 14 amino acids. V dropped 4 bases and J dropped 7; count of bases not matched to a gene: 6. In DNA form, the CDR3 reads TGTGCCAGCAGTTGGGGGACTAGCATAAATACGCAGTATTTT. This encodes CASSWGTSINTQYF.

J is TRBJ2-1 and V is TRBV7-2; D is possibly TRBD2 (6 bases). CDR3 length: 14 amino acids. V was cut by 6 bases and J by 4 bases, with 13 bases left in between. Germline CDR1 reads SGHTA; CDR2 reads FQGNSA. CDR3 amino acids: CASRVGLQYNEQFF. DNA for the CDR3: TGTGCCAGCAGGGTGGGACTCCAATACAATGAGCAGTTCTTC.

The chain joins TRBV7-9 to TRBJ2-5, with 9 bases aligning to TRBD2. The CDR3 runs 17 residues. Germline-derived CDR1 and CDR2 are SEHNR and FQNEAQ (reference sequence). The junction had 12 bases not matched to a gene; V was cut back by 2 bases and J by 5 bases. Here the CDR3 reads CASSLFGGTSRGETQYF. Written as DNA, the CDR3 is TGTGCCAGCAGCTTATTCGGGGGGACTAGCAGGGGGGAGACCCAGTACTTC.

The chain recombines TRBV6-5 with TRBJ1-3, with D tentatively TRBD1 (6 bases). Trimming removed 0 bases from V and 6 bases from J, with 15 bases in between. The CDR3 contains 16 residues. Looked up from germline, CDR1 is MNHEY and CDR2 is SVGAGI. DNA for the CDR3: TGTGCCAGCAGTTACTCTCGAGGAACAGGGACAAACACCATATATTTT. It is translated as CASSYSRGTGTNTIYF.

The V gene is TRBV12-5, the J gene TRBJ1-1, with D possibly TRBD1 on 6 matching bases. Deletions cut 6 bases from V and 0 bases from J, with 14 bases between. Germline V gene lookup returns CDR1 LGHNT and CDR2 FRNRAP. This CDR3 has 15 residues. The CDR3 DNA is TGTGCTAGTGGGAGGGGGGGTCCGGTGAACACTGAAGCTTTCTTT. Translating gives CASGRGGPVNTEAFF. The full variable domain, completed using reference TRBV12-5 and TRBJ1-1, is DARVTQTPRHKVTEMGQEVTMRCQPILGHNTVFWYRQTMMQGLELLAYFRNRAPLDDSGMPKDRFSAEMPDATLATLKIQPSEPRDSAVYFCASGRGGPVNTEAFFGQGTRLTVV.

V and J are TRBV7-2 and TRBJ2-7, with 10 bases that match TRBD1. The germline gives CDR1 SGHTA, CDR2 FQGNSA. V shed 2 bases, J shed 6 bases, and the junction held 10 bases outside the gene matches. The CDR3 runs to 16 residues. The CDR3 DNA follows: TGTGCCAGCAGCTTATCGTCGGGACAGGGGAAAGGCGAGCAGTACTTC. This sequence encodes CASSLSSGQGKGEQYF.

This clone was recorded once. Here the CDR3 DNA reads TGTGCCAGTAGTACTAGCGGGGGATATACGCAGTATTTT. This codes for CASSTSGGYTQYF. This chain joins TRBV19 and TRBJ2-3; 10 bases align to TRBD2. CDR3 size: 13 residues. CDR1 is LNHDA and CDR2 is SQIVND in the germline V gene (reference sequence). The V and J ends lost 4 bases and 7 bases, in that order; junction bases with no gene match: 2. Full variable domain (remainder filled in from reference TRBV19 and TRBJ2-3): DGGITQSPKYLFRKEGQNVTLSCEQNLNHDAMYWYRQDPGQGLRLIYYSQIVNDFQKGDIAEGYSVSREKKESFPLTVTSAQKNPTAFYLCASSTSGGYTQYFGPGTRLTVL.

This chain links TRBV6-5 with TRBJ2-7; the D gene is possibly TRBD2 (6 bases). Trimming took 4 bases from V and 4 from J, leaving 17 bases between them. The CDR3 runs to 15 residues. CDR1 MNHEY and CDR2 SVGAGI come from the germline V gene. The CDR3 protein is CASSSQLAPLYEQYF. The CDR3 nucleotides are TGTGCCAGCAGTTCCCAACTAGCACCCCTTTACGAGCAGTACTTC.

J is TRBJ1-4 and V is TRBV7-9, with a tentative D call TRBD1 (5 bases). The CDR3 consists of 13 residues. In germline, CDR1 is SEHNR, CDR2 FQNEAQ (reference sequence). The ends were cut back, 5 bases at V and 10 bases at J, with 14 bases in the middle. Here the CDR3 reads CASSQAADRKLFF. As DNA, the CDR3 is TGTGCCAGCAGCCAAGCCGCCGACAGAAAACTGTTTTTT.

This clone was detected only a few times. The chain links TRBV7-9 to TRBJ2-1, with 9 bases identical to TRBD2. Trimming took 3 bases from V and 4 from J; bases not matched to a gene: 4. Germline values: CDR1 SEHNR, CDR2 FQNEAQ (reference sequence). The length of the CDR3 is 15 residues. In nucleotides, the CDR3 is TGTGCCAGCAGCTTTAGCGGGAGTCCGTACAATGAGCAGTTCTTC. It yields the protein CASSFSGSPYNEQFF.

This clone occurred a few times. V usage is TRBV28 and J usage is TRBJ2-1; possibly TRBD1 for D (6 bases). Trimming left V 2 bases short and J 0 bases short, with 14 bases between. The CDR3 consists of 17 residues. Germline V lookup: CDR1 MDHEN, CDR2 SYDVKM. Written as DNA, the CDR3 is TGTGCCAGCAGTTTAGCCTGGGGGCTAGCCTCCTACAATGAGCAGTTCTTC. This codes for CASSLAWGLASYNEQFF.

This sequence joins TRBV6-1 and TRBJ1-1; 8 bases are a match to TRBD1. Germline assignment: CDR1 MNHNS and CDR2 SASEGT. This CDR3 spans 14 amino acids. V trimming: 5 bases; J trimming: 6 bases; junction bases outside the gene matches: 8. The CDR3 region is CASSRGQGIAEAFF. For the CDR3, the DNA is TGTGCCAGCAGTCGAGGACAGGGAATAGCTGAAGCTTTCTTT.

The V call is TRBV4-1, the J call TRBJ2-3, with unresolved D. V lost 1 base and J lost 0, with 5 bases in between. The germline CDR1 and CDR2 sequences are MGHRA and YSYEKL. This CDR3 is 14 amino acids long. The CDR3 is CASSQVLSTDTQYF. As DNA, the CDR3 is TGCGCCAGCAGCCAAGTTCTGAGCACAGATACGCAGTATTTT.

The CDR3 spells CASSFRQGGPRSYEQYF. In DNA, the CDR3 is TGTGCCAGCAGTTTCCGGCAGGGTGGTCCCCGATCCTACGAGCAGTACTTC. The chain joins TRBV28 to TRBJ2-7; a weak D match, TRBD1 (5 bases). Germline V CDR1 and CDR2: MDHEN, SYDVKM. The V end lost 3 bases, the J end lost 1 base, and 19 bases lay between the germline ends. The CDR3 is made up of 17 amino acids.

The gene calls are TRBV7-9 and TRBJ1-6, with 7 bases identical to TRBD1. The CDR3 runs to 17 residues. V was clipped by 4 bases and J by 0 bases; unmatched bases: 6. The germline V gene encodes CDR1 SEHNR and CDR2 FQNEAQ (reference sequence). In nucleotides, the CDR3 is TGTGCCAGCAGCTACAACAGGGACAGCTCCTATAATTCACCCCTCCACTTT. This sequence encodes CASSYNRDSSYNSPLHF.

In this sample, this clone turned up once. The chain has TRBV7-2 and TRBJ2-5; 7 bases match TRBD1. Germline CDR1 is SGHTA and CDR2 is FQGNSA. After removal of 3 bases from V and 9 bases from J, the junction contained 13 bases not matched to a gene. There are 15 residues in the CDR3. CDR3 region: CASSLRRGQYGAQYF. CDR3 in DNA: TGTGCCAGCAGCTTGAGACGGGGACAGTATGGGGCCCAGTACTTC.

The J gene is TRBJ2-7, the V gene TRBV18; tentative D call: TRBD2 (6 bases). The V gene lost 3 bases and the J gene lost 9 bases, with 21 bases spanning the gap. The CDR3 length is 15 residues. In germline, CDR1 is KGHSH, CDR2 LQKENI. The CDR3 is CASSPPLGDWMGQYF. Written as DNA, the CDR3 is TGTGCCAGCTCACCGCCTTTGGGGGACTGGATGGGGCAGTACTTC.

CDR3 bases: TGCAGCGTCCGGGCGGGACAGGGCCCCTACGAGCAGTACTTC. As protein: CSVRAGQGPYEQYF. The genes are TRBV29-1 and TRBJ2-7; 9 bases agree with TRBD1. Germline V gene sequence: CDR1 SQVTM, CDR2 ANQGSEA. The CDR3 spans 14 residues. V trimming: 6 bases; J trimming: 2 bases; junction bases outside the gene matches: 8.

This clone showed up just a few times. The J gene is TRBJ2-2, the V gene TRBV10-3; possibly TRBD2 for D (6 bases). Germline CDR1 ENHRY, CDR2 SYGVKD. There are 15 residues in the CDR3. The germline V and J ends were trimmed by 6 bases and 6 bases, with 17 bases remaining between them. The DNA of the CDR3 is TGTGCCATCAGAGGAGAGGGGACTCCCTCCGGGGAGCTGTTTTTT. Protein: CAIRGEGTPSGELFF.

This chain uses TRBV20-1 with TRBJ1-2; a weak D match, TRBD1 (6 bases). The CDR3 spans 11 residues. Trimming removed 6 bases from V and 4 bases from J, with 9 bases in between. CDR1 and CDR2 (germline): DFQATT, SNEGSKA (reference sequence). CDR3 DNA: TGCAGTGCGGACAGTGGCTATGGCTACACCTTC. Translation gives CSADSGYGYTF.

V and J are TRBV2 and TRBJ2-7; 9 bases agree with TRBD2. V shed 3 bases, J shed 2 bases, and the junction held 2 bases outside the gene matches. This CDR3 has 14 amino acids. Germline CDR1 reads SNHLY; CDR2 reads FYNNEI. The CDR3, as DNA: TGTGCCAGCAGTGATAAGCGGGGGGCCTACGAGCAGTACTTC. Encoded protein: CASSDKRGAYEQYF.